These T cell receptor beta chains were read from a single sample in a study of blood T cell repertoires in COVID-19. TCRdb's table, derived via immunoSEQ multiplex PCR, lists solely in-frame clones and lacks some. The sample carries over 400,000 clones, around 85% recorded once. Sequencing used PBMCs or T cells enriched from blood (not recorded which). The receptors here all came from a woman aged 55-75 years who had recovered from COVID-19. Each CDR3 is given with its conserved first and last residue. Each record gives: V gene, D gene, clone size, J gene, CDR3 DNA, CDR3 protein. D genes are given only for firm matches. Clone size is not always given. Where it is, it says once, few, many or a class for expanded clones.

TRBV3-1/TRBV3-2	TRBD2	.	TRBJ2-3	TGTGCCAGCAGCCGAACTACTAGCGGGGATACGCAGTATTTT	CASSRTTSGDTQYF
TRBV9	.	.	TRBJ1-2	TGTGCCAGCAGCGTACTGCAGGGAAAAGGCTACACCTTC	CASSVLQGKGYTF
TRBV24-1	TRBD1	.	TRBJ1-5	TGTGCCACCAGTGATCGGACAGGGGGCCTGCCGGGGAAGCCCCAGCATTTT	CATSDRTGGLPGKPQHF
TRBV3-1/TRBV3-2	TRBD1	few	TRBJ2-7	TGTGCCAGCAGCCAAGGGCAGGGGGCGGGAGAGCAGTACTTC	CASSQGQGAGEQYF
TRBV24-1	.	once	TRBJ2-3	TGTGCCACCAGTGATTACCGCAGGGACACAGATACGCAGTATTTT	CATSDYRRDTDTQYF
TRBV6-5	.	.	TRBJ2-7	TGTGCCAGCAGTTCTCTCTCACTCGGCGAGCAGTACTTC	CASSSLSLGEQYF
TRBV2	TRBD2	.	TRBJ2-1	TGTGCCAGCCTCAGGGAGAGCGGGGGTTGGAATGAGCAGTTCTTC	CASLRESGGWNEQFF
TRBV9	TRBD2	.	TRBJ2-5	TGTGCCAGCAGCTTGGGTCTAGCGGGAGCCGGCCAAGAGACCCAGTACTTC	CASSLGLAGAGQETQYF
TRBV24-1	TRBD1	.	TRBJ2-2	TGTGCCACCAGTGATGGGGACAGGTTGGACGGGGAGCTGTTTTTT	CATSDGDRLDGELFF
TRBV3-1/TRBV3-2	TRBD1	.	TRBJ1-1	TGTGCCAGCAGCCATCTCCGGGACAGGGCGTCTGAAGCTTTCTTT	CASSHLRDRASEAFF
TRBV18	TRBD1	.	TRBJ1-2	TGTGCCAGCTCGCTGGGACAGGGGGACGGTGGCTACACCTTC	CASSLGQGDGGYTF
TRBV4-2	TRBD1	.	TRBJ1-4	TGTGCCAGCAGCGCCAATGACAGGGGGCCTGAAAAACTGTTTTTT	CASSANDRGPEKLFF
TRBV18	.	.	TRBJ1-5	TGTGCCAGCTCACCCCGCGGTGCAGGGATAGATCAGCCCCAGCATTTT	CASSPRGAGIDQPQHF
TRBV20-1	.	few	TRBJ2-3	TGCAGACTCCTGAGGGATACGCAGTATTTT	CRLLRDTQYF
TRBV6-5	.	once	TRBJ1-1	TGTGCCAGCAGTCTAGGGAGGACTGAAGCTTTCTTT	CASSLGRTEAFF
TRBV5-4	TRBD2	.	TRBJ2-2	TGTGCCAGCAGCCCTGTAGCGGGGGGGCCCGGGGAGCTGTTTTTT	CASSPVAGGPGELFF